The present TCR beta chain was sequenced within a study of T cell changes during pregnancy in multiple sclerosis. Sequenced by immunoSEQ multiplex PCR; TCRdb stores in-frame clones only, minus some. This table has just under 95,000 clones, approximately 92% appearing once. This CDR3 comprises 11 residues. V lost 3 bases and J 8 bases, leaving 7 bases between the germline ends. Germline V gene sequence: CDR1 MDHEN, CDR2 SYDVKM. In its sample, this clone was seen a few times. The specimen comprised peripheral blood, sampled in the first trimester of pregnancy. The sequence came from a female donor with multiple sclerosis, enrolled in a pregnancy study. This rearrangement joins TRBV28 to TRBJ1-2, with D hard to call. The CDR3 region is CASSFLGGYTF. CDR3 sequence (DNA): TGTGCCAGCAGTTTCCTCGGGGGCTACACCTTC.